This entry lists 7 T cell receptor beta chains sequenced from one sample in a study of Ad26.COV2.S vaccination and SARS-CoV-2 variants. Assay used: immunoSEQ multiplex PCR; TCRdb lists only in-frame clones, some missing. The sample yields a few hundred thousand clones, 87% seen once. Treatment denoted: 15 to 20 received Ad26.COV2.S at low or high dose, single or two shots; about 5 received placebo; per-sample allocation not given. Vaccine and placebo recipients were sampled on day 63 after the first injection. The sample here was peripheral blood, taken in a trial of Ad26.COV2.S vaccine versus placebo. These receptors were obtained from a person aged 18-65 years who received the Ad26.COV2.S COVID-19 vaccine or a placebo.

This chain links TRBV2 with TRBJ2-2; TRBD2 agrees at 13 bases. The trim removed 3 bases at V and 7 bases at J, leaving 8 bases unmatched. Germline CDR1 and CDR2: SNHLY and FYNNEI. The CDR3 has 17 residues. In DNA, the CDR3 is TGTGCCAGCAGTGATCCCCGGACTAGCGGGAGTGTCGGGGAGCTGTTTTTT. Protein: CASSDPRTSGSVGELFF. The full variable domain, completed using reference TRBV2 and TRBJ2-2, is EPEVTQTPSHQVTQMGQEVILRCVPISNHLYFYWYRQILGQKVEFLVSFYNNEISEKSEIFDDQFSVERPDGSNFTLKIRSTKLEDSAMYFCASSDPRTSGSVGELFFGEGSRLTVL.

This chain connects TRBV5-4 to TRBJ1-2; possible D gene TRBD1, 5 bases. CDR1 is SGHNT, CDR2 YYREEE, per germline (reference sequence). CDR3 length: 15 residues. The V and J ends lost 3 bases and 2 bases respectively, with 14 bases between them. CDR3 amino acids: CASSYPGLLNYGYTF. CDR3 in DNA: TGTGCCAGCAGCTACCCGGGACTTTTGAACTATGGCTACACCTTC.

V usage is TRBV4-2 and J usage is TRBJ2-1, with 7 bases that match TRBD1. Germline CDR1 LGHNA, CDR2 YNFKEQ. J was trimmed by 1 base and V by 0 bases; bases with no gene match: 3. This CDR3 contains 16 residues. CDR3: CASSQDGRGSYNEQFF. CDR3 nucleotides: TGTGCCAGCAGCCAAGATGGCAGGGGGTCCTACAATGAGCAGTTCTTC.

The chain employs TRBV2 and TRBJ1-1, with D uncertain. Germline loops: CDR1 SNHLY, CDR2 FYNNEI. With 5 bases removed from V and 2 bases from J, the gap between germline ends came to 12 bases. The CDR3 covers 14 residues. The CDR3 DNA follows: TGTGCCAGCAGTTTATCAGAATTAAACACTGAAGCTTTCTTT. The encoded protein is CASSLSELNTEAFF.

The chain links TRBV6-5 to TRBJ1-1; no definite D call. Germline-derived CDR1 and CDR2 are MNHEY and SVGAGI. Trimming left V 0 bases short and J 4 bases short, with 12 bases between. The CDR3 spans 15 residues. The DNA of the CDR3 is TGTGCCAGCAGTTACTCCGGCGGCAGGACCACTGAAGCTTTCTTT. Translating gives CASSYSGGRTTEAFF.

The V and J genes are TRBV5-5 and TRBJ1-4; possible D gene TRBD1, 5 bases. The CDR3 covers 15 residues. Trimming pared 2 bases from V and 8 bases from J, leaving 16 bases between. Germline CDR1 is SGHKS and CDR2 is YYEKEE (reference sequence). The CDR3 loop is CASSFGPEGVEKLFF. As DNA, the CDR3 is TGTGCCAGCAGCTTCGGTCCCGAAGGGGTGGAAAAACTGTTTTTT.

V and J are TRBV27 and TRBJ1-1; 10 nucleotides agree with TRBD1. The CDR3 contains 16 residues. The germline V gene has CDR1 MNHEY and CDR2 SMNVEV (reference sequence). After removal of 3 bases from V and 5 bases from J, the junction contained 9 bases not matched to a gene. The CDR3: CASSFVFGQGVTEAFF. The CDR3 bases are TGTGCCAGCAGTTTTGTTTTCGGACAGGGGGTTACTGAAGCTTTCTTT.